The source of this T cell receptor (beta chain) is a study of CD8+CD57+ T cells in acquired aplastic anemia. Turning to the study itself: The average for DNA from sorted CD4+ and CD8+ cells was around 3.4 ug.

Genomic DNA, serving as template, underwent TCR beta VDJ and CDR3 profiling. Each CDR3 protein is one row after TCRdb ran MiXCR on the reads. Of 300,000 or so distinct CDR3 sequences in the sample, roughly three fifths were seen once. Study outcomes and limitations: Common to patients and controls were 25 to 30 CD8+ CDR3 sequences. Patients showed no significant difference from controls in CD8+ Simpson's diversity.

As concerns this clonotype: No antigen is known for it.

Specimen: sorted CD4+, CD8+, or CD8+CD57+ T cells (not recorded which) from PBMCs. This clonotype originated in a human donor with severe aplastic anemia or a healthy control (not recorded which).

The CDR3 is CASRRDSGANVLTF. The CDR3 bases are TGTGCCAGTAGAAGGGACTCTGGGGCCAACGTCCTGACTTTC. The rearrangement uses TRBV19 and TRBJ2-6; D unresolved. The ends were cut back, 6 bases at V and 0 bases at J, with 6 bases in the middle. The germline CDR1 and CDR2 sequences are LNHDA and SQIVND (reference sequence). CDR3 size: 14 residues. Variable domain in full (rest from reference TRBV19 and TRBJ2-6): DGGITQSPKYLFRKEGQNVTLSCEQNLNHDAMYWYRQDPGQGLRLIYYSQIVNDFQKGDIAEGYSVSREKKESFPLTVTSAQKNPTAFYLCASRRDSGANVLTFGAGSRLTVL.